A single TCR beta chain is shown here with its context. Profiled with immunoSEQ multiplex PCR; TCRdb holds only in-frame clones, not every one. The sample lists roughly 150,000 clones, 70% to 90% seen once, with about 4.4% in the top ten. The record originates from a study of blood T cell repertoires in COVID-19. Germline trimming cut 4 bases from V and 8 bases from J; bases unmatched to any gene: 5. Germline V gene sequence: CDR1 LNHDA, CDR2 SQIVND (reference sequence). This CDR3 region has 14 residues. The source of this sequence is a man aged 45-60 years who had recovered from COVID-19. This sequence joins TRBV19 and TRBJ1-2; TRBD1 agrees at 12 bases. The sequencing input was PBMCs or T cells enriched from blood (not recorded which). For the CDR3, the DNA is TGTGCCAGTAGTACGGGACAGGGGGCTTGGGGCTACACCTTC. Translation gives CASSTGQGAWGYTF.